The rows below give T cell receptor beta chains drawn from one sample of a study of regulatory and conventional T cells in RAG deficiency. Measured with immunoSEQ multiplex PCR; TCRdb has only the in-frame clones, and not every one. The sample comprises around 30,000 clones, about 87% of which are singletons, and 5% to 6.5% rests with the top ten. The same specimen was also included in a second study, on regulatory T cells.

Sequenced material: CD8+ T cells sorted from blood. The receptors were gathered from a human donor in good health. CDR3s include the opening cysteine and the closing phenylalanine or tryptophan. The D gene is left open where the match is weak. Only some rows state a clone size, as once, few, many or a class for expanded clones.

CDR3 protein: CASSQLGEQYF; CDR3 DNA: TGCGCCAGCAGCCAACTAGGCGAGCAGTACTTC; clone size: -; D gene: -; J gene: TRBJ2-7; V gene: TRBV4-1
CDR3 protein: CASSIGQGNGYTF; CDR3 DNA: TGTGCCAGTAGTATAGGACAGGGTAATGGCTACACCTTC; clone size: few; D gene: TRBD1; J gene: TRBJ1-2; V gene: TRBV19
CDR3 protein: CASSESSLAMNTGELFF; CDR3 DNA: TGCGCCAGCAGTGAGTCGAGCCTAGCGATGAACACCGGGGAGCTGTTTTTT; clone size: -; D gene: -; J gene: TRBJ2-2; V gene: TRBV10-1
CDR3 protein: CASRGDRGLRVPVNSPLHF; CDR3 DNA: TGTGCCAGCAGGGGGGACAGGGGACTTCGCGTCCCTGTTAATTCACCCCTCCACTTT; clone size: -; D gene: TRBD1; J gene: TRBJ1-6; V gene: TRBV28
CDR3 protein: CASSLGVTLYNEQFF; CDR3 DNA: TGTGCCAGCAGCTTAGGGGTTACCCTTTACAATGAGCAGTTCTTC; clone size: -; D gene: -; J gene: TRBJ2-1; V gene: TRBV11-2
CDR3 protein: CAISESKGILSTDTQYF; CDR3 DNA: TGTGCCATCAGTGAGTCGAAGGGGATACTAAGCACAGATACGCAGTATTTT; clone size: -; D gene: -; J gene: TRBJ2-3; V gene: TRBV10-3
CDR3 protein: CASSLLRLAGNEQFF; CDR3 DNA: TGTGCCAGCAGTCTTTTAAGACTAGCGGGAAATGAGCAGTTCTTC; clone size: -; D gene: TRBD2; J gene: TRBJ2-1; V gene: TRBV28
CDR3 protein: CASSYSAVEAFF; CDR3 DNA: TGTGCCAGCAGTTACTCGGCCGTTGAAGCTTTCTTT; clone size: -; D gene: -; J gene: TRBJ1-1; V gene: TRBV6-6
CDR3 protein: CASRPGPINTEAFF; CDR3 DNA: TGTGCCAGCAGACCGGGACCGATTAACACTGAAGCTTTCTTT; clone size: -; D gene: -; J gene: TRBJ1-1; V gene: TRBV6-1
CDR3 protein: CASSQTGLNTYEQYF; CDR3 DNA: TGCGCCAGCAGCCAGACGGGACTGAACACCTACGAGCAGTACTTC; clone size: -; D gene: -; J gene: TRBJ2-7; V gene: TRBV4-1
CDR3 protein: CASSPTGGRNEKLFF; CDR3 DNA: TGTGCCAGCAGTCCTACAGGGGGCCGGAATGAAAAACTGTTTTTT; clone size: -; D gene: TRBD1; J gene: TRBJ1-4; V gene: TRBV7-6
CDR3 protein: CASSPVGLLTEAFF; CDR3 DNA: TGTGCCAGCAGCCCAGTAGGTCTCCTCACTGAAGCTTTCTTT; clone size: once; D gene: -; J gene: TRBJ1-1; V gene: TRBV7-9
CDR3 protein: CASSYSMGANEKLFF; CDR3 DNA: TGTGCCAGCAGTTACTCGATGGGCGCTAATGAAAAACTGTTTTTT; clone size: -; D gene: -; J gene: TRBJ1-4; V gene: TRBV6-5
CDR3 protein: CASSQGSTEAFF; CDR3 DNA: TGTGCCAGCAGTCAGGGAAGCACTGAAGCTTTCTTT; clone size: -; D gene: -; J gene: TRBJ1-1; V gene: TRBV27
CDR3 protein: CASKDGAATEAFF; CDR3 DNA: TGTGCCAGCAAAGACGGGGCGGCCACTGAAGCTTTCTTT; clone size: -; D gene: -; J gene: TRBJ1-1; V gene: TRBV6-1
CDR3 protein: CASSIGQGQYF; CDR3 DNA: TGCGCCAGCAGCATCGGACAGGGGCAGTACTTC; clone size: -; D gene: TRBD1; J gene: TRBJ2-7; V gene: TRBV5-1
CDR3 protein: CASTESVGYEQFF; CDR3 DNA: TGTGCCAGCACCGAATCGGTGGGTTACGAGCAGTTCTTC; clone size: -; D gene: -; J gene: TRBJ2-1; V gene: TRBV11-2
CDR3 protein: CASSLNSGLNQPQHF; CDR3 DNA: TGTGCCAGCAGCCTGAATTCGGGGCTCAATCAGCCCCAGCATTTT; clone size: once; D gene: -; J gene: TRBJ1-5; V gene: TRBV7-6
CDR3 protein: CASSAEGSTQPQHF; CDR3 DNA: TGTGCCAGCAGCGCGGAGGGGAGTACTCAGCCCCAGCATTTT; clone size: -; D gene: -; J gene: TRBJ1-5; V gene: TRBV5-6
CDR3 protein: CARSSPRDRVSSEAFF; CDR3 DNA: TGCGCCAGGAGCTCGCCCCGGGACAGGGTATCCTCTGAAGCTTTCTTT; clone size: few; D gene: TRBD1; J gene: TRBJ1-1; V gene: TRBV5-1
CDR3 protein: CASSGLTGPHNQPQHF; CDR3 DNA: TGTGCCAGCAGTGGCCTCACAGGGCCCCACAATCAACCCCAGCATTTT; clone size: -; D gene: -; J gene: TRBJ1-5; V gene: TRBV28
CDR3 protein: CASSLAGGTDGPDTQYF; CDR3 DNA: TGTGCCAGCAGCTTAGCGGGAGGTACGGACGGGCCAGATACGCAGTATTTT; clone size: -; D gene: -; J gene: TRBJ2-3; V gene: TRBV7-8
CDR3 protein: CASSLTGNEDEQYF; CDR3 DNA: TGTGCCAGCAGCCTGACAGGGAATGAGGACGAGCAGTACTTC; clone size: -; D gene: TRBD1; J gene: TRBJ2-7; V gene: TRBV9
CDR3 protein: CASSLVGASGRTNEQFF; CDR3 DNA: TGTGCCAGCAGCTTGGTAGGGGCTAGCGGGCGCACCAATGAGCAGTTCTTC; clone size: -; D gene: TRBD2; J gene: TRBJ2-1; V gene: TRBV5-5
CDR3 protein: CASSRTRVGNEKLFF; CDR3 DNA: TGTGCCAGCAGCCGCACCCGGGTTGGGAATGAAAAACTGTTTTTT; clone size: -; D gene: -; J gene: TRBJ1-4; V gene: TRBV2
CDR3 protein: CASTRGYNTEAFF; CDR3 DNA: TGTGCCAGCACCCGTGGGTATAACACTGAAGCTTTCTTT; clone size: -; D gene: -; J gene: TRBJ1-1; V gene: TRBV7-2
CDR3 protein: CASSPLAGGGTSYNEQFF; CDR3 DNA: TGTGCCAGCAGCCCCCTAGCGGGAGGGGGTACCTCGTACAATGAGCAGTTCTTC; clone size: -; D gene: TRBD2; J gene: TRBJ2-1; V gene: TRBV13
CDR3 protein: CASSPQGGGQGGVYQETQYF; CDR3 DNA: TGTGCCAGCAGTCCACAGGGGGGCGGGCAAGGCGGTGTCTATCAAGAGACCCAGTACTTC; clone size: -; D gene: TRBD1; J gene: TRBJ2-5; V gene: TRBV27
CDR3 protein: CASSEATESIYTGELFF; CDR3 DNA: TGTGCCAGCAGTGAAGCAACAGAATCGATTTACACCGGGGAGCTGTTTTTT; clone size: -; D gene: -; J gene: TRBJ2-2; V gene: TRBV6-1
CDR3 protein: CASSLGLGDRPYEQYF; CDR3 DNA: TGTGCCAGCAGCTTGGGTTTAGGGGACAGACCCTACGAGCAGTACTTC; clone size: -; D gene: TRBD1; J gene: TRBJ2-7; V gene: TRBV5-6
CDR3 protein: CASKLGQGDNEQFF; CDR3 DNA: TGTGCCAGCAAGCTGGGACAGGGTGACAATGAGCAGTTCTTC; clone size: once; D gene: TRBD1; J gene: TRBJ2-1; V gene: TRBV6-6